The present entry profiles one T cell receptor (beta chain) with its context. Its cognate antigen is unknown. The data derive from a study of CD8 T cells in Susac syndrome. In the study overall: When their blood was taken, the Susac syndrome patients had either not yet had any therapy, were taking corticosteroids, or were taking intravenous immunoglobulin alone. Findings of the study overall: In its TCR sequencing and HLA analysis, the study acknowledged that the number of individuals was relatively small.

As judged by recently defined diagnostic criteria, patients with Susac syndrome had definite or probable disease. Reverse transcription of roughly 0.5 to 1 ug RNA used random hexamers. Multiplex PCR with immunoSEQ amplified the TCR beta CDR3 across 54 Vbeta and 13 Jbeta. TCRdb analysed the immunoSEQ multiplex PCR reads with MiXCR anew, one entry per CDR3 protein. The sample has roughly 140,000 distinct CDR3 sequences, approximately 95% seen once; the top ten hold 0.15% to 0.2%. The CDR3 loop spans 16 amino acids. The germline CDR1 and CDR2 sequences are MGHDK and SYGVNS. The V segment lost 1 base and the J segment 3 bases; nucleotides outside the gene matches: 7.

The sequencing sample was made of CD4+ T cells from PBMCs. The chain employs TRBV25-1 and TRBJ1-2, with 8 positions matching TRBD1. The TCR was taken from a human donor with Susac syndrome. DNA for the CDR3: TGTGCCAGCAGTGAATCCGGGACAGGAAGGCACTATGGCTACACCTTC. Amino acid sequence: CASSESGTGRHYGYTF.